The sequence of this T cell receptor beta chain was determined in a study of regulatory T cells in long-lasting Graves disease. Study overall: Graves' cases, newly diagnosed, had used antithyroid drugs under 3 months.

Investigators prepared the TCR beta libraries by applying iRepertoire HTBI primers and Arm-PCR of CDR3 regions. From the multiplex PCR reads, TCRdb called clonotypes with MiXCR, one entry per CDR3 protein. The sample includes roughly 610,000 distinct CDR3 sequences, approximately 15% seen only once; the top ten take 15% to 20%. The time point was: newly diagnosed GD, antithyroid drugs for less than 3 months. Isolated PBMC RNA provided the starting material for the TCR library. Blood from the periphery, around 9.3 milliliters in all, was drawn into EDTA tubes. Overall study findings and caveats: Persistent Graves' patients had lower TCR diversity than newly diagnosed ones.

Trimming took off 1 base at V and 5 bases at J, with 3 bases between the two ends. The length of the CDR3 is 12 residues. The germline CDR1 and CDR2 sequences are LGHDT and YNNKEL (reference sequence). In its sample, this clonotype was seen many times. The antigen is undetermined. Separately, the same data were catalogued under a study of T cells in Graves' hyperthyroidism and ophthalmopathy. From that paper: Patients were excluded for uncontrolled infection, other autoimmune disease, pregnancy or lactation.

The V and J genes are TRBV3-1 and TRBJ1-3, with D hard to call. The receptor was derived from a woman in her twenties or thirties with Graves disease. This sample comprised peripheral blood mononuclear cells (PBMCs), obtained at new diagnosis, from a patient treated with antithyroid drugs. CDR3 sequence (DNA): TGTGCCAGCAGCCAAGGGAGAAACACCATATATTTT. It translates to CASSQGRNTIYF.